One and the same sample provided the 20 T cell receptor beta chains below, sequenced in a study of blood T cells in healthy people across ages. For the second PCR, which ran for about 7 to 11 cycles, a sample-barcoded 5' primer and a J-beta primer mix were used. TCRdb re-called the 5' RACE reads with MiXCR, one entry per CDR3 protein. The sample holds more than 1,400,000 distinct CDR3 sequences, 35% to 45% seen once. Material for sequencing was blood. Receptors originate from a woman younger than 35 in good health.

The chain combines TRBV11-2 with TRBJ2-7; D may be TRBD1 (6 bases). This CDR3 is built from 15 residues. CDR1 and CDR2 from the germline V gene are SGHAT and FQNNGV. Trimming took off 5 bases at V and 0 bases at J, with 14 bases between the two ends. The CDR3 here is CASSDRRALSYEQYF. The CDR3 DNA follows: TGTGCCAGCAGCGACAGGCGGGCCCTCTCCTACGAGCAGTACTTC.

CDR3 sequence reads: CASSELLSDTQYF. CDR3 DNA: TGCGCCAGCAGTGAGTTATTGTCGGATACGCAGTATTTT. The chain has TRBV10-1 and TRBJ2-3; D uncertain. V was shortened by 1 base and J by 6 bases, with 8 bases between the two germline ends. Germline V lookup: CDR1 WNHNN, CDR2 SYGVQD (reference sequence). This CDR3 has 13 amino acids.

This clonotype was counted between two and nine times. V usage is TRBV7-2 and J usage is TRBJ1-2; 7 bases line up with TRBD1. The CDR3 sequence is 19 residues long. V shed 2 bases, J shed 0 bases, and the junction held 15 bases outside the gene matches. Germline V CDR1 and CDR2: SGHTA, FQGNSA. CDR3 DNA sequence: TGTGCCAGCAGCTTACCGCATAGGACAGGTTATCTGGCTAACTATGGCTACACCTTC. It translates to CASSLPHRTGYLANYGYTF.

The sample holds many counts of this clonotype. The rearrangement links TRBV5-5 to TRBJ2-5; 8 bases match TRBD2. CDR1 and CDR2 (germline): SGHKS, YYEKEE (reference sequence). J gave up 2 bases and V 4 bases, and 7 bases lay outside the gene matches. This CDR3 is 15 amino acids long. The CDR3 sequence is CASSDPGLVQETQYF. The CDR3 nucleotides read TGTGCCAGCAGCGACCCGGGACTAGTTCAAGAGACCCAGTACTTC.

In its sample, this clonotype was seen many times. The genes are TRBV2 and TRBJ2-7; D gene ambiguous. Trimming took 6 bases from V and 4 from J, leaving 10 bases between them. The CDR3 runs 12 residues. CDR1 is SNHLY and CDR2 is FYNNEI in the germline V gene. Here the CDR3 reads CASRQDGYEQYF. CDR3 in DNA: TGTGCCAGCAGACAAGACGGGTACGAGCAGTACTTC.

V gene TRBV2 combines with J gene TRBJ2-1; D may be TRBD1 (5 bases). V was pared by 8 bases and J by 9 bases, with 17 bases between. The CDR3 spans 13 residues. The germline V gene encodes CDR1 SNHLY and CDR2 FYNNEI. The CDR3 bases are TGTGCCAGCGGGGCAGAGATGAGCGCTGAGCAGTTCTTC. Translated, it gives CASGAEMSAEQFF.

This clonotype was observed a few times. The chain uses TRBV10-3 and TRBJ2-5, with D unresolved. V was cut by 4 bases and J by 5 bases, with 11 bases left in between. The CDR3 length is 13 residues. Germline V CDR1 and CDR2: ENHRY, SYGVKD. The CDR3: CAISASPRETQYF. The CDR3 DNA reads as TGTGCCATCAGTGCTAGTCCGCGGGAGACCCAGTACTTC.

The table lists this clonotype with a few counts. This sequence joins TRBV15 and TRBJ2-3, with a weak D call TRBD2 (6 bases). This CDR3 comprises 14 residues. Germline V gene sequence: CDR1 LNHNV, CDR2 YYDKDF (reference sequence). V was pared by 0 bases and J by 6 bases, with 10 bases between. In nucleotides, the CDR3 is TGTGCCACCAGCAGAGATTTTGGGGGGGATACGCAGTATTTT. Translated, it gives CATSRDFGGDTQYF.

The chain combines TRBV20-1 with TRBJ2-1; D remains unclear. The J call may be faulty, since TRBJ2-7 better matches the DNA end. This CDR3 comprises 14 residues. Germline V gives CDR1 DFQATT, CDR2 SNEGSKA (reference sequence). In DNA form, the CDR3 reads TGCAGTGCTAGAGCGGGCTGGATCAACAATGAGCAGTACTTC. The encoded protein is CSARAGWINNEQYF.

The DNA of the CDR3 is TGTGCCAGCAGTGACCCCAGACTAGCGGGAGAGGACGGTGAGCAGTTCTTC. Its protein is CASSDPRLAGEDGEQFF. This chain connects TRBV6-1 to TRBJ2-1; TRBD2 matches 12 bases. The V and J ends lost 3 bases and 9 bases, in that order; junction bases with no gene match: 12. The length of the CDR3 is 17 residues. Germline V gene data show CDR1 as MNHNS and CDR2 as SASEGT.

V is TRBV20-1 and J is TRBJ2-1; TRBD2 aligns across 10 bases. This CDR3 has 16 residues. Per germline, CDR1 DFQATT and CDR2 SNEGSKA (reference sequence). The V segment lost 1 base and the J segment 0 bases; nucleotides outside the gene matches: 3. CDR3 nucleotide sequence: TGCAGTGCTAGAGCAGCGGGAGGGGCCTCCTACAATGAGCAGTTCTTC. Its translation: CSARAAGGASYNEQFF.

The V call is TRBV9, the J call TRBJ2-3; TRBD1 agrees at 7 bases. Germline values: CDR1 SGDLS, CDR2 YYNGEE. This CDR3 has 16 residues. Unmatched junction bases numbered 6, after V lost 0 bases and J lost 2 bases. The CDR3 region has the DNA TGTGCCAGCAGCGTAGTGGGCGGACAGGTCACAGATACGCAGTATTTT. As protein: CASSVVGGQVTDTQYF.

This clonotype appeared a few times. The gene calls are TRBV6-1 and TRBJ2-5; D is ambiguous. The CDR3 loop spans 10 amino acids. The V and J ends lost 8 bases and 2 bases respectively, with 3 bases between them. Germline values: CDR1 MNHNS, CDR2 SASEGT. This CDR3 is CASFQETQYF. CDR3 bases: TGTGCCAGCTTTCAAGAGACCCAGTACTTC.

The chain links TRBV20-1 to TRBJ2-1; D possibly uses TRBD1 or TRBD2 (5 bases each). Trimming removed 6 bases from V and 12 bases from J, with 21 bases in between. The CDR3 contains 13 residues. CDR1 DFQATT and CDR2 SNEGSKA come from the germline V gene (reference sequence). Here the CDR3 DNA reads TGCAGTGCCCCGGCCCCTTCTCCTGGGGGGCAGTTCTTC. It translates to CSAPAPSPGGQFF.

Only a few counts were recorded for this clonotype. The V gene is TRBV7-9, the J gene TRBJ2-7; the D gene is possibly TRBD2 (6 bases). Germline V gives CDR1 SEHNR, CDR2 FQNEAQ (reference sequence). Trimming removed 4 bases at V and 0 bases at J, with 16 bases between. CDR3 size: 16 residues. The CDR3 DNA sequence: TGTGCCAGCAGCTCGACTAGTGGGGTTAGCTCCTACGAGCAGTACTTC. It specifies CASSSTSGVSSYEQYF. Full variable domain (remainder filled in from reference TRBV7-9 and TRBJ2-7): DTGVSQNPRHKITKRGQNVTFRCDPISEHNRLYWYRQTLGQGPEFLTYFQNEAQLEKSRLLSDRFSAERPKGSFSTLEIQRTEQGDSAMYLCASSSTSGVSSYEQYFGPGTRLTVT.

This chain uses TRBV6-6 with TRBJ2-1, with TRBD2 matching 7 bases. This CDR3 comprises 15 residues. With 0 bases clipped from V and 10 bases from J, the junction kept 9 bases outside the gene matches. The germline V gene encodes CDR1 MNHNY and CDR2 SVGAGI (reference sequence). CDR3 protein: CASSYSGEGSYEQFF. The CDR3 coding sequence is TGTGCCAGCAGTTACTCCGGGGAGGGGTCCTACGAGCAGTTCTTC.

The chain has TRBV5-6 and TRBJ2-3, with 7 bases identical to TRBD2. Germline CDR1 and CDR2: SGHDT and YYEEEE. Trimming at V came to 4 bases and at J to 2 bases, leaving 4 bases not matched to a gene. The CDR3 spans 14 residues. The CDR3 spells CASSTGGVTDTQYF. In nucleotides, the CDR3 is TGTGCCAGCAGCACGGGGGGAGTCACAGATACGCAGTATTTT.

The rearrangement links TRBV10-3 to TRBJ2-1; 8 bases match TRBD2. Per germline, CDR1 ENHRY and CDR2 SYGVKD. The CDR3 has 15 residues. Trimming took 7 bases from V and 0 from J; bases not matched to a gene: 5. The CDR3 loop reads CAIKDSGSSYNEQFF. CDR3 bases: TGTGCCATCAAGGACAGCGGGAGCTCCTACAATGAGCAGTTCTTC.

The chain recombines TRBV28 with TRBJ2-1, with 11 bases aligning to TRBD2. The CDR3 spans 16 residues. Germline-derived CDR1 and CDR2 are MDHEN and SYDVKM. V was clipped by 4 bases and J by 7 bases; unmatched bases: 9. The CDR3: CASSSPTSGSRNEQFF. DNA for the CDR3: TGTGCCAGCAGTTCGCCAACTAGCGGGAGTAGGAATGAGCAGTTCTTC.

This chain links TRBV12-3 or TRBV12-4 with TRBJ2-1; possible D gene TRBD1, 5 bases. This CDR3 has 15 amino acids. V lost 6 bases and J 6 bases, leaving 18 bases between the germline ends. The CDR3 coding sequence is TGTGCCAGCAGCCCCCTCAGGGATCGAAGCAATGAGCAGTTCTTC. Protein product: CASSPLRDRSNEQFF.